Listed here are 7 T cell receptor beta chains from one sample, sequenced in a study of T cell repertoires in cytomegalovirus infection. These receptors have no known antigen. Each CDR3 protein is one row after TCRdb ran MiXCR on the reads. This table holds about 69,000 distinct CDR3 sequences, 25% to 30% found once. The sequences come from CD8+ T cells from cultured PBMCs, collected from culture after CMV antigen stimulation. These receptor sequences come from a human donor in good health (CMV status not recorded). Some clones in this sample may be carry-over from other donors' samples.

The chain is built from TRBV6-1 and TRBJ2-1; possible D gene TRBD1, 5 bases. V was cut by 0 bases and J by 2 bases, with 14 bases left in between. Germline V CDR1 and CDR2: MNHNS, SASEGT. CDR3 size: 17 residues. The CDR3, as DNA: TGTGCCAGCAGTGAAGCGTGGGGCAGCCCACCCTACAATGAGCAGTTCTTC. This encodes CASSEAWGSPPYNEQFF.

Many counts were recorded for this clonotype. This chain links TRBV24-1 with TRBJ1-5; no clear D gene. Trimming shortened V by 1 base and J by 7 bases, and 19 bases separated the two germline ends. The CDR3 runs 17 residues. Germline V gene lookup returns CDR1 KGHDR and CDR2 SFDVKD. CDR3 in DNA: TGTGCCACCAGTGATTTCCTCGGGTTTGGGCTTGGCCAGCCCCAGCATTTT. Amino acid sequence: CATSDFLGFGLGQPQHF.

The table lists this clonotype with a few counts. The CDR3 DNA sequence: TGTGCCAGCACCCGGGGCAGGGGTGCGACTGAAGCTTTCTTT. Translating gives CASTRGRGATEAFF. The rearrangement uses TRBV6-1 and TRBJ1-1, with D possibly TRBD1 on 6 matching bases. CDR1 and CDR2 (germline): MNHNS, SASEGT. V lost 7 bases and J lost 5, with 17 bases in between. The CDR3 has 14 residues.

The chain uses TRBV7-3 and TRBJ2-5; 8 bases map to TRBD2. V lost 4 bases to trimming and J lost 5 bases; unmatched junction nucleotides: 6. The germline V gene encodes CDR1 SGHTA and CDR2 FQGTGA. CDR3 length: 14 residues. The CDR3 reads CASSSRGGRETQYF. The CDR3, as DNA: TGTGCCAGCAGCTCCCGGGGGGGGCGGGAGACCCAGTACTTC.

The rearrangement uses TRBV6-1 and TRBJ1-2; possible D gene TRBD1, 5 bases. The V end lost 1 base, the J end lost 8 bases, and 8 bases lay between the germline ends. The germline V gene has CDR1 MNHNS and CDR2 SASEGT. The CDR3 is 12 residues long. In nucleotides, the CDR3 is TGTGCCAGCAGTGAAGGAAGGGACGGCTACACCTTC. This codes for CASSEGRDGYTF.

This sequence joins TRBV29-1 and TRBJ1-1; D not certain. Germline V gene data show CDR1 as SQVTM and CDR2 as ANQGSEA. The V end lost 3 bases, the J end lost 0 bases, and 8 bases lay between the germline ends. The CDR3 is 13 amino acids. The CDR3 region is CSVEVGLNTEAFF. The CDR3 DNA reads TGCAGCGTTGAGGTCGGGTTGAACACTGAAGCTTTCTTT.

The chain joins TRBV29-1 to TRBJ2-5; D may be TRBD1 (5 bases). This CDR3 contains 12 residues. Germline assignment: CDR1 SQVTM and CDR2 ANQGSEA. V lost 2 bases, J lost 4 bases, and 8 bases lay in between. The CDR3 coding sequence is TGCAGCGTTGAACAGGGAACAGAGACCCAGTACTTC. Amino acid sequence: CSVEQGTETQYF.